One sample yielded the 7 T cell receptor beta chains listed below, sequenced in a study of blood T cell repertoires in COVID-19. Clones were read by immunoSEQ multiplex PCR, and TCRdb kept only the in-frame ones, dropping some. The repertoire consists of under 100,000 clones, with roughly 89% occurring once and the leading ten covering approximately 3.1%. Sequencing was done on a sample of peripheral blood. These receptors originate from a woman in her 70s with acute or convalescent COVID-19.

The CDR3 coding sequence is TGTGCCAGCAGTCTGACAGAACAGGGCGGATTCAGGACCTACAATGAGCAGTTCTTC. Its protein is CASSLTEQGGFRTYNEQFF. The rearrangement joins TRBV27 to TRBJ2-1, with D perhaps TRBD1 (6 bases). CDR1 and CDR2 from the germline V gene are MNHEY and SMNVEV (reference sequence). V gave up 5 bases and J gave up 2 bases, with 25 bases separating them. The CDR3 covers 19 residues.

V and J are TRBV19 and TRBJ1-2, with D maybe TRBD1 (5 bases). The germline V gene encodes CDR1 LNHDA and CDR2 SQIVND (reference sequence). There are 14 residues in the CDR3. Trimming shortened V by 6 bases and J by 4 bases, and 15 bases separated the two germline ends. Here the CDR3 DNA reads TGTGCCAGTAGCCGACGGGGAGGGACCTATGGCTACACCTTC. Residues: CASSRRGGTYGYTF.

The V gene is TRBV10-3, the J gene TRBJ1-5; 7 bases agree with TRBD1. Per the germline V gene, CDR1 is ENHRY and CDR2 is SYGVKD. CDR3 length: 15 amino acids. V lost 4 bases, J lost 6 bases, and 9 bases stayed unmatched. CDR3 residues: CAISAGQAVVQPQHF. CDR3 in DNA: TGTGCCATCAGTGCCGGACAGGCAGTGGTTCAGCCCCAGCATTTT.

The V and J genes are TRBV28 and TRBJ1-1; no clear D. Trimming pared 6 bases from V and 5 bases from J, leaving 13 bases between. CDR3 length equals 13 residues. Germline V gives CDR1 MDHEN, CDR2 SYDVKM. The CDR3 region is CASRRERRTEAFF. The CDR3 DNA reads TGTGCCAGCAGGAGGGAAAGGAGAACTGAAGCTTTCTTT. The variable domain in full, with the rest retrieved from reference TRBV28 and TRBJ1-1, is DVKVTQSSRYLVKRTGEKVFLECVQDMDHENMFWYRQDPGLGLRLIYFSYDVKMKEKGDIPEGYSVSREKKERFSLILESASTNQTSMYLCASRRERRTEAFFGQGTRLTVV.

The chain links TRBV10-2 to TRBJ1-6; a possible D gene is TRBD1 (5 bases). In germline, CDR1 is WSHSY, CDR2 SAAADI. V was clipped by 3 bases and J by 7 bases, with 16 bases between them. The CDR3 has 16 residues. DNA for the CDR3: TGCGCCAGCAGTGACCCCGGGCGGGGGACCAATTCACCCCTCCACTTT. Its translation is CASSDPGRGTNSPLHF.

The J gene is TRBJ2-1, the V gene TRBV7-9, with TRBD2 matching over 8 bases. The CDR3 is made up of 16 amino acids. Germline-derived CDR1 and CDR2 are SEHNR and FQNEAQ (reference sequence). Losses at the gene ends were 1 base for V and 10 bases for J; bases not matched to a gene: 12. The CDR3 DNA is TGTGCCAGCAGCTTAGGAGTGGCGGGGGGCGCGGGCGAGCAGTTCTTC. Translated: CASSLGVAGGAGEQFF.

The rearrangement links TRBV27 to TRBJ1-1; 7 bases align to TRBD1. CDR1 is MNHEY, CDR2 SMNVEV, per germline (reference sequence). The CDR3 is 15 amino acids. Trimming cost V 0 bases and J 4 bases; bases outside gene matches: 5. CDR3 in amino acids: CASSLSAAGGTEAFF. CDR3 nucleotides: TGTGCCAGCAGTTTATCCGCGGCAGGGGGCACTGAAGCTTTCTTT.